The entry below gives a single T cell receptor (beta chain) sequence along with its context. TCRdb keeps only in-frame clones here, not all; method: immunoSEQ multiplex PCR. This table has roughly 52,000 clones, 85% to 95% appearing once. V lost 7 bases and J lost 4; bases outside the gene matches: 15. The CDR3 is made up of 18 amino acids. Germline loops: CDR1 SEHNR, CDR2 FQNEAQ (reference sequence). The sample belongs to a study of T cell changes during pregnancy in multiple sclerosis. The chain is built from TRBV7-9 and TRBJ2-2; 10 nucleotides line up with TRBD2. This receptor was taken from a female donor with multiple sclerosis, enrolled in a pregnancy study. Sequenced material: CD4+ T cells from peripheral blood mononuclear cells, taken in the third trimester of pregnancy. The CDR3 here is CASTLTGLAESFTGELFF. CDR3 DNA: TGTGCCAGCACCCTAACCGGACTAGCGGAAAGCTTCACCGGGGAGCTGTTTTTT.